This record concerns one T cell receptor beta chain sequence. Its target is not known. The data originate from a study of cytomegalovirus exposure and HLA in healthy donors. General study findings and limits: Later, an analysis found that TCR clusters from the first cohort tended to co-occur in the 90 to 150 validation repertoires.

The table came from immunoSEQ multiplex PCR; TCRdb's copy has only in-frame clones and leaves some out. Of about 160,000 clones in the sample, 65% to 90% were seen once. Trimming cost V 10 bases and J 6 bases; bases outside gene matches: 9. This CDR3 has 14 residues. Germline CDR1 ENHRY, CDR2 SYGVKD. Sequencing input: PBMCs. The chain is built from TRBV10-3 and TRBJ2-1; 10 bases agree with TRBD1. The source is a woman between 18 and 29 years old in good health and CMV-seronegative. CDR3 residues: CANSRDRGSNEQFF. The CDR3 bases are TGTGCCAACAGCCGGGACAGGGGCTCCAATGAGCAGTTCTTC.